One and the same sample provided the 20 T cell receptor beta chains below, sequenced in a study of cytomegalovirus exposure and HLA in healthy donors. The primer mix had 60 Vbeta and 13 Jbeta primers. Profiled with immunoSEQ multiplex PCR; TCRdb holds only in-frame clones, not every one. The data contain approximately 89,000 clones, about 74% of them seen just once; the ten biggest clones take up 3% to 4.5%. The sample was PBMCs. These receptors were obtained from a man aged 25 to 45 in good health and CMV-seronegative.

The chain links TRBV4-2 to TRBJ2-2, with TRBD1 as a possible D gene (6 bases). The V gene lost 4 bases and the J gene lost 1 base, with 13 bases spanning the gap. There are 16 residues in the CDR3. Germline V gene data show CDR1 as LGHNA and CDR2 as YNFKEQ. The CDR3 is CASSRSSGQNTGELFF. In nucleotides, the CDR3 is TGTGCCAGCAGCCGGTCTTCGGGACAGAACACCGGGGAGCTGTTTTTT.

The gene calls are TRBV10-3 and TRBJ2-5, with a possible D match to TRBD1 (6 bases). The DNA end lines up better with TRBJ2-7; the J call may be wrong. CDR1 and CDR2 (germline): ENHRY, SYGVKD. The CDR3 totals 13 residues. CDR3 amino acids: CAISESGQYEQYF. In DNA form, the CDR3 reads TGTGCCATCAGTGAGTCTGGACAGTACGAGCAGTACTTC.

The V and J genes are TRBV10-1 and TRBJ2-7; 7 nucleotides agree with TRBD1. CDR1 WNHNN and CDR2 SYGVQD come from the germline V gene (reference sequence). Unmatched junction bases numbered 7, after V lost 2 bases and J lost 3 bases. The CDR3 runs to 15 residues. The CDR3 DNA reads TGCGCCAGCAGTGAGCCTGGGACAGATTGCTACGAGCAGTACTTC. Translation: CASSEPGTDCYEQYF.

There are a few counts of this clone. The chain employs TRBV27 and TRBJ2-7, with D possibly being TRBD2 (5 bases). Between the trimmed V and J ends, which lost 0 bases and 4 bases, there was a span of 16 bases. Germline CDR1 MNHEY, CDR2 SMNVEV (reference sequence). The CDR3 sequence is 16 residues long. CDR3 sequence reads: CASSLSASYLGYEQYF. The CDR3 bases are TGTGCCAGCAGTTTATCCGCTAGCTATTTGGGGTACGAGCAGTACTTC.

The CDR3 region has the DNA TGTGCCAGCAGATACAGGGAAGGATACACTGAAGCTTTCTTT. Translating it yields CASRYREGYTEAFF. The chain uses TRBV2 and TRBJ1-1, with a weak D call TRBD1 (6 bases). Germline V gene sequence: CDR1 SNHLY, CDR2 FYNNEI. V was shortened by 6 bases and J by 3 bases, with 14 bases between the two germline ends. The CDR3 contains 14 residues.

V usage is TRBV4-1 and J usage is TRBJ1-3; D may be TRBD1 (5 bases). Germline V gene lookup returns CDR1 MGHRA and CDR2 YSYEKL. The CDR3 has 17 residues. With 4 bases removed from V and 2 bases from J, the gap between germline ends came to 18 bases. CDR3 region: CASSRKGPTGAGNTIYF. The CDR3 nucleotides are TGCGCCAGCAGCCGAAAGGGACCCACGGGGGCTGGAAACACCATATATTTT.

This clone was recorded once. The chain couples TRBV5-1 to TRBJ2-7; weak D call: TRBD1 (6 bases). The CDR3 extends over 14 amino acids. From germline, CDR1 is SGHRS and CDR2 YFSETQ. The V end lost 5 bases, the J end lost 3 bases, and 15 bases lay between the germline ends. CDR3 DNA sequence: TGCGCCAGCAGTTATTCAGGGGTTGGCTACGAGCAGTACTTC. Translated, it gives CASSYSGVGYEQYF.

CDR3 in DNA: TGTGCCAGCAGCCCCACAGCGGGAGTAGTTTACGAGCAGTACTTC. It yields the protein CASSPTAGVVYEQYF. This chain connects TRBV5-5 to TRBJ2-7; 8 nucleotides match TRBD2. With 4 bases clipped from V and 4 bases from J, the junction kept 10 bases outside the gene matches. CDR3 length: 15 amino acids. Germline V lookup: CDR1 SGHKS, CDR2 YYEKEE (reference sequence).

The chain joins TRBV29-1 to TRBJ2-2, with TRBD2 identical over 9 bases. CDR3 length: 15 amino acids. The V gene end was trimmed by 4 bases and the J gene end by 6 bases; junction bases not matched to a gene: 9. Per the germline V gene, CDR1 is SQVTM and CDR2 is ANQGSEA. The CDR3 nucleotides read TGCAGCGTTGTTTTCTTGCGCGGGAGGGCCGGGGAGCTGTTTTTT. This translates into CSVVFLRGRAGELFF.

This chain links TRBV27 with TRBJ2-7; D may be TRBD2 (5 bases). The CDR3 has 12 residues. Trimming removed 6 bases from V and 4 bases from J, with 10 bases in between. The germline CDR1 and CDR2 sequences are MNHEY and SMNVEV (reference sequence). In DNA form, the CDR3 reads TGTGCCAGCAGAGGCGGGTTTTACGAGCAGTACTTC. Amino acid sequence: CASRGGFYEQYF.

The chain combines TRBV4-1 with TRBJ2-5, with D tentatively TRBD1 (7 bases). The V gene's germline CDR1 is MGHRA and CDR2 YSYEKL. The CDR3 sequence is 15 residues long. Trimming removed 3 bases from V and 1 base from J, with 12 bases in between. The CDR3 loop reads CASSQPGGGQETQYF. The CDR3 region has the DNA TGCGCCAGCAGCCAGCCAGGGGGAGGCCAAGAGACCCAGTACTTC.

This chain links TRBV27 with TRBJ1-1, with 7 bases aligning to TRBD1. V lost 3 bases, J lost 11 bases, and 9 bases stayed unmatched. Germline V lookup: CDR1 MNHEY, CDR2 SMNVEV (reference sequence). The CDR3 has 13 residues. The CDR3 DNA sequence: TGTGCCAGCAGTTTTACTACGCAGGGGGTGGCTTTCTTT. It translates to CASSFTTQGVAFF.

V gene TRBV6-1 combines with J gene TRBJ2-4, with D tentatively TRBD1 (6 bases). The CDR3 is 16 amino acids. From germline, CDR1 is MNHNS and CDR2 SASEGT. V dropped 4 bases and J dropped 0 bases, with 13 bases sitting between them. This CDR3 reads CASSGLDRLAKNIQYF. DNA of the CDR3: TGTGCCAGCAGTGGCCTCGACAGGCTAGCCAAAAACATTCAGTACTTC.

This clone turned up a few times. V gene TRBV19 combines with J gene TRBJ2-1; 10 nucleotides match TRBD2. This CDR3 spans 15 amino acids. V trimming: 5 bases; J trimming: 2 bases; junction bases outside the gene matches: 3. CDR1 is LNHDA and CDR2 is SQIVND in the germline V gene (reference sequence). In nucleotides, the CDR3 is TGTGCCAGTAGTGCTACTAGCGGGGCCTACAATGAGCAGTTCTTC. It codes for CASSATSGAYNEQFF.

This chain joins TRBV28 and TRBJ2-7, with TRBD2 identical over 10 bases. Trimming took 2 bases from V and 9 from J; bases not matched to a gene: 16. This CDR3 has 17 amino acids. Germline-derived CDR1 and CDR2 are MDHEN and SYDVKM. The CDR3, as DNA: TGTGCCAGCAGTTTACCCATCCTAGCGGGGGATCTAGGCGGGCAGTACTTC. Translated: CASSLPILAGDLGGQYF.

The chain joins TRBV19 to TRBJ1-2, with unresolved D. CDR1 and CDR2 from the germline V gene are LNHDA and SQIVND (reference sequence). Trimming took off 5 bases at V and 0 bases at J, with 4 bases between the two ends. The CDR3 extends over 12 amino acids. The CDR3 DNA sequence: TGTGCCAGTAGTGTCTCTAACTATGGCTACACCTTC. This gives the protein CASSVSNYGYTF. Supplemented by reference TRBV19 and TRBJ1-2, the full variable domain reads DGGITQSPKYLFRKEGQNVTLSCEQNLNHDAMYWYRQDPGQGLRLIYYSQIVNDFQKGDIAEGYSVSREKKESFPLTVTSAQKNPTAFYLCASSVSNYGYTFGSGTRLTVV.

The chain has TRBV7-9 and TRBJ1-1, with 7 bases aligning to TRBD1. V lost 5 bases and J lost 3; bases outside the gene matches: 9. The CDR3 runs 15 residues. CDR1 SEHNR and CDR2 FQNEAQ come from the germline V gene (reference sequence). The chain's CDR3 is CASSTVTGKDTEAFF. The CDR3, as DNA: TGTGCCAGCAGCACTGTGACAGGGAAGGACACTGAAGCTTTCTTT.

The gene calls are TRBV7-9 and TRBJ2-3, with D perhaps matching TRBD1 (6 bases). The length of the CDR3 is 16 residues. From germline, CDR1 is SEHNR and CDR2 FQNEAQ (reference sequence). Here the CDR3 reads CALKGLNPGHTDTQYF. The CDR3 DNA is TGTGCTCTCAAGGGCCTGAACCCGGGACACACAGATACGCAGTATTTT.

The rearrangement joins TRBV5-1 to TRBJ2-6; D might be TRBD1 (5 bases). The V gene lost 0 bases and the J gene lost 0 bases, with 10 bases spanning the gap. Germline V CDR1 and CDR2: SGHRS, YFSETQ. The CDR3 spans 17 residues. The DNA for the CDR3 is TGCGCCAGCAGCTTGGGACAGACTTACTCTGGGGCCAACGTCCTGACTTTC. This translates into CASSLGQTYSGANVLTF.

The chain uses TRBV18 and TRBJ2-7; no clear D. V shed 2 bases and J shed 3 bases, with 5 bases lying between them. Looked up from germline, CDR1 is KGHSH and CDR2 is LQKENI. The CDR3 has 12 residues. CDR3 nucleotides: TGTGCCAGCTCACCATCCGTCTACGAGCAGTACTTC. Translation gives CASSPSVYEQYF.